This record covers a single T cell receptor beta chain. The data were taken from a study of post-analysis software for immune sequencing data. Unique molecular identifiers had been added to the TCR beta cDNA libraries. From the PCR reads, TCRdb called clonotypes with MiXCR, one entry per CDR3 protein. The sample yields approximately 690,000 distinct CDR3 sequences, about 60% seen once. The sample consisted of blood. This sequence originates from a girl aged 2 to 10 with multiple sclerosis.

DNA of the CDR3: TGTGCCAGCAGGCGGGATATTACGGCAGATACGCAGTATTTT. Amino acid sequence: CASRRDITADTQYF. The chain couples TRBV6-4 to TRBJ2-3; possibly TRBD2 for D (6 bases). In germline, CDR1 is MRHNA, CDR2 SNTAGT. Trimming cost V 6 bases and J 4 bases, with 14 bases left between them. The length of the CDR3 is 14 residues.